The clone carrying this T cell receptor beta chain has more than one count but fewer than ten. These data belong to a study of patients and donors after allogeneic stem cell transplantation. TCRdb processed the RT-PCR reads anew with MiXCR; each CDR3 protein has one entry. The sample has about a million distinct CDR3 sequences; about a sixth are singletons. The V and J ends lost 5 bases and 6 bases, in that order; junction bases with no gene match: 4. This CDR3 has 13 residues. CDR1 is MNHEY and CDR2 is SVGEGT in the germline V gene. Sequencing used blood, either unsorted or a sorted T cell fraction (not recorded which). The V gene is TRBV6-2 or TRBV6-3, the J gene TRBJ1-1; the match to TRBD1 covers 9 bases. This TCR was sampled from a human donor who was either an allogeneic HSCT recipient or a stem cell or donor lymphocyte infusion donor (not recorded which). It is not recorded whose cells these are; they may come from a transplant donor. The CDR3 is CASSRGTGSEAFF. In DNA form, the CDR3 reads TGTGCCAGCAGTAGAGGGACAGGGTCTGAAGCTTTCTTT.